This TCR beta chain originates from a study of cytomegalovirus exposure and HLA in healthy donors. Study outcomes and limitations: Cytomegalovirus status, reportedly, was diagnosed with high specificity and sensitivity by the classifier. The finding came from a later analysis; first-cohort TCR clusters tended to co-occur in the roughly 110 validation repertoires.

The CDR3 has 16 amino acids. The germline V gene encodes CDR1 SGHTS and CDR2 YDEGEE. V was trimmed by 0 bases and J by 1 base, leaving 13 bases between them. This clone was detected only a few times. No antigen is known for it. Libraries were prepared by immunoSEQ multiplex PCR; TCRdb keeps only in-frame clonotypes and omits some of them. The sample has roughly 120,000 clones, just under 90% seen once. The sequenced material came from PBMCs. The rearrangement links TRBV5-8 to TRBJ1-1; perhaps TRBD1 as D (5 bases). The source of this sequence is a man under 40 in good health and CMV-seronegative. The CDR3 DNA is TGTGCCAGCAGCTTGGTCAGGGTCGCCGGGAACACTGAAGCTTTCTTT. Its translation is CASSLVRVAGNTEAFF.